This TCR beta chain was recorded in a study of post-analysis software for immune sequencing data. TCR beta cDNA libraries included unique molecular identifiers. TCRdb reprocessed the PCR reads via MiXCR and lists one record per CDR3 protein. The sample comprises a few hundred thousand distinct CDR3 sequences, roughly 38% of which are singletons, and 10% to 15% rests with the top ten. This clonotype was seen at least ten times. The sample was blood. This receptor was obtained from a girl aged 5-17 years with multiple sclerosis.

CDR3 sequence: CASSEQAHGEQYF. The DNA of the CDR3 is TGCGCCAGCAGTGAACAGGCGCACGGCGAGCAGTACTTC. J is TRBJ2-7 and V is TRBV10-1, with D possibly TRBD1 on 5 matching bases. The V and J ends lost 3 bases and 6 bases respectively, with 12 bases between them. The germline V gene encodes CDR1 WNHNN and CDR2 SYGVQD (reference sequence). CDR3 length: 13 residues.